The source of this T cell receptor (beta chain) is a study of T cells after yellow fever vaccination. There are a few counts of this clonotype. Its antigen is not known. Germline V gives CDR1 GTSNPN, CDR2 SVGIG (reference sequence). V was trimmed by 0 bases and J by 2 bases, leaving 11 bases between them. CDR3 length: 15 amino acids. Via MiXCR, TCRdb re-called the 5' RACE reads, giving one row per CDR3 protein. The data show over 300,000 distinct CDR3 sequences, around 4% seen once. Overall study results and limits: Booster samples showed a return of most primary-vaccination clones (roughly 96% CD4, about 85% CD8).

The sequenced sample was PBMCs, obtained on the day of the yellow fever booster vaccination. This clonotype originated in a man aged 18 to 30 who received the YFV17D yellow fever vaccine. This rearrangement joins TRBV30 to TRBJ1-5; D is uncertain. The CDR3, as DNA: TGTGCCTGGAGTGTAGGAAGTGGCGGCAATCAGCCCCAGCATTTT. Its translation is CAWSVGSGGNQPQHF. The variable domain in full, completed from reference TRBV30 and TRBJ1-5, reads SQTIHQWPATLVQPVGSPLSLECTVEGTSNPNLYWYRQAAGRGLQLLFYSVGIGQISSEVPQNLSASRPQDRQFILSSKKLLLSDSGFYLCAWSVGSGGNQPQHFGDGTRLSIL.